The source of this T cell receptor (beta chain) is a study of blood T cell repertoires in COVID-19. Study background: Material from acute and convalescent COVID-19 was sourced from the United States, Italy and Spain.

Germline CDR1 and CDR2: SGDLS and YYNGEE. The CDR3 sequence is 14 residues long. The V gene lost 3 bases and the J gene lost 4 bases, with 10 bases spanning the gap. The protocol was immunoSEQ multiplex PCR, while the TCRdb copy is restricted to in-frame clones and leaves out a portion. The table lists approximately 140,000 clones, 84% of them singletons, with under 2.5% in the top ten. The chain links TRBV9 to TRBJ1-4, with D maybe TRBD1 (6 bases). The sequence came from a man between 65 and 79 years old with acute or convalescent COVID-19. The sample taken for sequencing was peripheral blood. The CDR3 loop reads CASSATGGNEKLFF. DNA for the CDR3: TGTGCCAGCAGCGCGACAGGCGGTAATGAAAAACTGTTTTTT.